This TCR beta chain was identified during a study of T-cell reconstitution after alpha-beta-depleted transplantation in children (dated by TCRdb to about 2016). Looking at the study overall: Using TCR repertoire profiling, the study followed T-cell immune reconstitution in a quantitative way in children after TCRalphabeta/CD19-depleted allogeneic hematopoietic cell transplantation.

According to the germline V gene, CDR1 reads KGHSH and CDR2 reads LQKENI. Measured from the cysteine to the phenylalanine, the CDR3 is 15 residues long. Only CDR3 DNA remains: 45 bases, in frame from the first base. Trimming takes 5 bases from V and 10 bases from J, and the germline ends sit 18 bases apart. Libraries came from PCR. Instrument used: Illumina HiSeq 2500. To normalize quantification of the TCRbeta repertoire, the TCR libraries were built with molecular barcoding that relied on unique molecular identifiers. TCRdb reworked the public reads: Q25 trimming with fastp, MiXCR clone assembly, productive beta chains retained. All rows with the same CDR3 protein become a single entry with the most common DNA and genes. This sample is represented by about 500,000 distinct CDR3 sequences; approximately 32% of them were singletons. Of the sample, 2.4% falls within the top ten clones. As regards this clonotype: This clone's antigen is unknown. Base qualities are not at hand, and no much larger clone is one base apart.

This receptor was obtained from a human donor who donated a stem cell graft to a child with aplastic anemia. The specimen was PBMCs from the stem cell graft donor, collected from the stem cell graft. Rearrangement joined TRBV18 to TRBJ1-6; TRBD1 is perhaps the D gene, given 5 matching bases. The DNA is TGTGCCAGCTCATCCCTCGGGGGGACGGAATCACCCCTCCACTTT. Its product reads: CASSSLGGTESPLHF.